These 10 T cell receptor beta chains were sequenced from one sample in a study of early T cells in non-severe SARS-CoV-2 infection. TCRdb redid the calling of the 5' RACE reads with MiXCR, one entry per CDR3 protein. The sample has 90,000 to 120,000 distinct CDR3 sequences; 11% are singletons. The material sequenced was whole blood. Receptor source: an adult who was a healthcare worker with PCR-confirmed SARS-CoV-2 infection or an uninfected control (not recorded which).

Written as DNA, the CDR3 is TGCGCCAGCAGCCAAGATGGCCACCACCAAGAGACCCAGTACTTC. Translation: CASSQDGHHQETQYF. The chain couples TRBV4-1 to TRBJ2-5; D not certain. CDR3 length: 15 residues. Trimming cost V 0 bases and J 0 bases, with 8 bases left between them. Germline V lookup: CDR1 MGHRA, CDR2 YSYEKL.

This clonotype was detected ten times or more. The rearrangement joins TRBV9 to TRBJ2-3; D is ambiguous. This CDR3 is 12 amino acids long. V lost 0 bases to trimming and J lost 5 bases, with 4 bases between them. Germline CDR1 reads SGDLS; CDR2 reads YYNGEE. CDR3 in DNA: TGTGCCAGCAGCGTAGGGGAAGATACGCAGTATTTT. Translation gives CASSVGEDTQYF.

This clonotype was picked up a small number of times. CDR3 sequence: CASSNSWGRSNQPQHF. The CDR3, as DNA: TGTGCCAGCAGCAACAGTTGGGGTCGGAGCAATCAGCCCCAGCATTTT. The V and J genes are TRBV6-2 or TRBV6-3 and TRBJ1-5, with no clear D. V was cut by 6 bases and J by 1 base, with 16 bases left in between. Germline loops: CDR1 MNHEY, CDR2 SVGEGT. The CDR3 totals 16 residues.

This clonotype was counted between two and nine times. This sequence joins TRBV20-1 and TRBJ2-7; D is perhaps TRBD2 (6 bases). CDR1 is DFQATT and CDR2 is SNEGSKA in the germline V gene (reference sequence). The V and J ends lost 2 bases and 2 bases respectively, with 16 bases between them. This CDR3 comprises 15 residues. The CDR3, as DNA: TGCAGTGCTAGACTGTCCGGGACTCGCACCTACGAGCAGTACTTC. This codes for CSARLSGTRTYEQYF.

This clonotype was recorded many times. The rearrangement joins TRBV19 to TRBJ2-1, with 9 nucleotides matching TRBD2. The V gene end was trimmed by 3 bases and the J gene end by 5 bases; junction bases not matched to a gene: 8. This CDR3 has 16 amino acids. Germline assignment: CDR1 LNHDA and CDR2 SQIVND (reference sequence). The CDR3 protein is CASSMGSGRSHNEQFF. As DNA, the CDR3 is TGTGCCAGTAGTATGGGTAGCGGGAGAAGTCACAATGAGCAGTTCTTC.

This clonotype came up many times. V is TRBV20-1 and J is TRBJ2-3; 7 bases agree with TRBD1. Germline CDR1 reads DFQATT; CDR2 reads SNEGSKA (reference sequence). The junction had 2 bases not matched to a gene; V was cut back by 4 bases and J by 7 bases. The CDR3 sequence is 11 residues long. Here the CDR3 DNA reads TGCAGTGCTACAGGGGGAAATACGCAGTATTTT. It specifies CSATGGNTQYF.

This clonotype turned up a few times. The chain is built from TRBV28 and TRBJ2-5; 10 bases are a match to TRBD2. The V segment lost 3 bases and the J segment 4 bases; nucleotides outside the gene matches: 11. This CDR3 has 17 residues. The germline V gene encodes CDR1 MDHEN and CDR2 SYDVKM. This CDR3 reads CASSFDMIAGGRETQYF. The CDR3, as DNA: TGTGCCAGCAGTTTCGATATGATAGCGGGAGGACGAGAGACCCAGTACTTC. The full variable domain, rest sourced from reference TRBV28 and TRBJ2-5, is DVKVTQSSRYLVKRTGEKVFLECVQDMDHENMFWYRQDPGLGLRLIYFSYDVKMKEKGDIPEGYSVSREKKERFSLILESASTNQTSMYLCASSFDMIAGGRETQYFGPGTRLLVL.

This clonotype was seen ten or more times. CDR3 loop: CSASPGTSVYEQYF. The CDR3 DNA reads as TGCAGTGCTAGCCCCGGGACTAGCGTCTACGAGCAGTACTTC. The chain couples TRBV20-1 to TRBJ2-7, with 10 bases identical to TRBD2. This CDR3 comprises 14 residues. CDR1 is DFQATT and CDR2 is SNEGSKA in the germline V gene (reference sequence). The V segment lost 3 bases and the J segment 3 bases; nucleotides outside the gene matches: 5.

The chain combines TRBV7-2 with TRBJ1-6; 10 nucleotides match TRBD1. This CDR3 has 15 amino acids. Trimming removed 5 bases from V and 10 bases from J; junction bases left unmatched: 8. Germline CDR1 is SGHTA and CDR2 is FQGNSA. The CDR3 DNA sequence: TGTGCCAGCAGCATGTCCGGGACAGGGGACTCACCCCTCCACTTT. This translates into CASSMSGTGDSPLHF.

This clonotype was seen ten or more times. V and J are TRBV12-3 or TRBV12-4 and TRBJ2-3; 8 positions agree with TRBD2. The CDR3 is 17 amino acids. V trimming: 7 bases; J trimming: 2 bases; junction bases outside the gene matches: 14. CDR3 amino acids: CASTRHSLTSDTDTQYF. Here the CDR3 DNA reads TGTGCCAGCACCCGACATTCTCTGACTAGCGACACAGATACGCAGTATTTT.